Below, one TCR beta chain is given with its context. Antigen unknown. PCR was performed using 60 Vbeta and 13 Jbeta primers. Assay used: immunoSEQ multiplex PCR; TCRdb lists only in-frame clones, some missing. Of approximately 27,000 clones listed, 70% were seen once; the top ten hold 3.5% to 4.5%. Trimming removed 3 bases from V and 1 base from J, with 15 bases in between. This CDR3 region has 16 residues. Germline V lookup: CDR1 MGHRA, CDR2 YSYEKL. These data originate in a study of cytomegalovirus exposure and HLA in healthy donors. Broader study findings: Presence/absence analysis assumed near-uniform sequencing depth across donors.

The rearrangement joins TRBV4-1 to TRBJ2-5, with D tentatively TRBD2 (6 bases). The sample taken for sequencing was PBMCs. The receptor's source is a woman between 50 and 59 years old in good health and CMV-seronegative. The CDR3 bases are TGCGCCAGCAGCCAGGATTTAGCGGACCTCCAAGAGACCCAGTACTTC. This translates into CASSQDLADLQETQYF.